This T cell receptor (beta chain) was sequenced for a study of PD-1 blockade in classical Hodgkin lymphoma. Remarks on this clone: Its antigen is unidentified.

Germline values: CDR1 SGHTS, CDR2 YDEGEE. Trimming stripped 4 bases from V and 1 base from J, with 14 bases between. This CDR3 is 15 amino acids long. The table came from immunoSEQ multiplex PCR; TCRdb's copy has only in-frame clones and leaves some out. The sample holds 6,400 or so clones, roughly 80% seen once. Each and every patient relapsed after autologous stem cell transplantation, and patients got differing brentuximab vedotin exposure. Thawed PBMCs were the source of CD4+ T cells, purified by magnetic negative selection. Complete response, partial response or progressive disease constituted the best response categories observed. Study-level findings and limits: CD4+ TCR diversity rose significantly by C4D1, and CD8+ TCR diversity did not.

This sample comprised CD4+ T cells from blood, obtained at baseline. The clonotype originates from a human donor with classical Hodgkin lymphoma. This sequence joins TRBV5-8 and TRBJ1-1; possibly TRBD1 for D (6 bases). The CDR3 coding sequence is TGTGCCAGCAGCCCAACGGGGGGCACGAACACTGAAGCTTTCTTT. Amino acids: CASSPTGGTNTEAFF.